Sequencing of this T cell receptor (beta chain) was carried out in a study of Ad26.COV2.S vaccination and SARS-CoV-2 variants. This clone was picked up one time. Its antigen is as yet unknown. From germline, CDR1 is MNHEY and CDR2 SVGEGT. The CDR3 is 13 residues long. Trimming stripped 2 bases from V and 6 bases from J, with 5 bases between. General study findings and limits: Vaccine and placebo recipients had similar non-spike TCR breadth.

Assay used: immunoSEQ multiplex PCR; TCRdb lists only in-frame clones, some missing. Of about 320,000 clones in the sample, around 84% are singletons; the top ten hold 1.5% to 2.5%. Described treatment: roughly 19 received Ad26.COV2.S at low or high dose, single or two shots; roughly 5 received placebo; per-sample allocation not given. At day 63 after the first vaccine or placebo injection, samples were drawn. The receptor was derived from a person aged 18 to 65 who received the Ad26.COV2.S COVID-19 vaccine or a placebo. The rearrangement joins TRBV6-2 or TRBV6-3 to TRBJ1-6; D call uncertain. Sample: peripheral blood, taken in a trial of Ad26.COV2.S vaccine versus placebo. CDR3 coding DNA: TGTGCCAGCAGTTACGGTAGTAATTCACCCCTCCACTTT. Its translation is CASSYGSNSPLHF.